Listed here are 17 T cell receptor beta chains from one sample, sequenced in a study of cytomegalovirus exposure and HLA in healthy donors. The PCR made use of 60 Vbeta and 13 Jbeta primers. The protocol was immunoSEQ multiplex PCR, while the TCRdb copy is restricted to in-frame clones and leaves out a portion. This table holds roughly 100,000 clones, under 65% found once. Sequenced input: PBMCs. Source of these receptors: a man aged 60 to 69 in good health and CMV-seronegative.

This chain links TRBV28 with TRBJ2-2; 8 nucleotides align to TRBD1. CDR3 length: 15 residues. The V and J ends lost 6 bases and 7 bases, in that order; junction bases with no gene match: 10. Germline V gene lookup returns CDR1 MDHEN and CDR2 SYDVKM. CDR3 region: CASRTPRGQVGELFF. The CDR3 coding sequence is TGTGCCAGCAGGACCCCCAGGGGGCAGGTCGGGGAGCTGTTTTTT.

This sequence joins TRBV18 and TRBJ2-3; 11 bases line up with TRBD2. Germline CDR1 reads KGHSH; CDR2 reads LQKENI. CDR3 length equals 15 residues. Trimming took 6 bases from V and 6 from J; bases not matched to a gene: 8. CDR3 region: CASSPSGRPSDTQYF. CDR3 nucleotide sequence: TGTGCCAGCTCTCCTAGCGGGAGGCCGAGTGATACGCAGTATTTT.

This clone has just a few counts. V usage is TRBV28 and J usage is TRBJ1-2, with 9 nucleotides matching TRBD1. This CDR3 contains 15 residues. Germline V gene lookup returns CDR1 MDHEN and CDR2 SYDVKM. V trimming: 4 bases; J trimming: 4 bases; junction bases outside the gene matches: 7. CDR3 amino acids: CASSSRDRVSYGYTF. CDR3 DNA: TGTGCCAGCAGTTCCCGGGACAGGGTGAGCTATGGCTACACCTTC.

The chain links TRBV11-1 to TRBJ1-6; weak D call: TRBD1 (6 bases). The CDR3 length is 14 residues. CDR1 is SGHAT and CDR2 is FQDESV in the germline V gene (reference sequence). Trimming stripped 5 bases from V and 10 bases from J, with 15 bases between. CDR3 nucleotide sequence: TGTGCCAGCAGCCTGACCGGACAGCGGTCACCCCTCCACTTT. Protein sequence: CASSLTGQRSPLHF.

This clone was found a few times. V usage is TRBV19 and J usage is TRBJ1-5, with 7 positions matching TRBD1. Trimming took 8 bases from V and 7 from J; bases not matched to a gene: 8. The CDR3 loop spans 13 amino acids. Germline lookup yields CDR1 LNHDA and CDR2 SQIVND (reference sequence). CDR3 residues: CASQTTGTQPQHF. In DNA, the CDR3 is TGTGCCAGTCAAACGACAGGGACGCAGCCCCAGCATTTT.

The chain employs TRBV28 and TRBJ2-5; maybe TRBD2 (7 bases). In germline, CDR1 is MDHEN, CDR2 SYDVKM. V lost 5 bases and J 5 bases, leaving 18 bases between the germline ends. This CDR3 is built from 15 residues. In nucleotides, the CDR3 is TGTGCCAGCAGTAGGGGGGGGGCTGATTGGGAGACCCAGTACTTC. This translates into CASSRGGADWETQYF.

The V and J genes are TRBV2 and TRBJ2-7; D unclear. This CDR3 is 11 amino acids long. V lost 6 bases, J lost 2 bases, and 5 bases lay in between. Looked up from germline, CDR1 is SNHLY and CDR2 is FYNNEI. For the CDR3, the DNA is TGTGCCAGCAGGGCCACCTACGAGCAGTACTTC. It is translated as CASRATYEQYF.

The count of this clone is one. The sample has other DNA sequences that encode this CDR3 too. This chain uses TRBV7-3 with TRBJ1-2; TRBD1 matches at 10 bases. The germline V gene encodes CDR1 SGHTA and CDR2 FQGTGA. The CDR3 loop spans 13 amino acids. V lost 3 bases and J lost 5; bases outside the gene matches: 0. CDR3 region: CASSLGQGYGYTF. The CDR3 bases are TGTGCCAGCAGCTTGGGACAGGGGTATGGCTACACCTTC.

The chain employs TRBV11-3 and TRBJ1-1, with D uncertain. The CDR3 runs 13 residues. Germline CDR1 and CDR2: SGHNT and YENEEA. V lost 1 base and J 8 bases, leaving 11 bases between the germline ends. CDR3 region: CASSLGGAQEAFF. DNA for the CDR3: TGTGCCAGCAGCTTAGGTGGAGCCCAAGAAGCTTTCTTT.

This clone is labeled as medium-sized. The V and J genes are TRBV6-5 and TRBJ2-7, with 11 bases lining up with TRBD1. The CDR3 contains 16 residues. The germline gives CDR1 MNHEY, CDR2 SVGAGI. Trimming removed 4 bases from V and 3 bases from J; junction bases left unmatched: 8. The CDR3 reads CASSSTSGTGGYEQYF. The CDR3 DNA reads TGTGCCAGCAGTTCTACCTCCGGGACAGGGGGCTACGAGCAGTACTTC.

This clone was counted between two and nine times. This sequence joins TRBV27 and TRBJ1-4; D is possibly TRBD1 (6 bases). The CDR3 length is 15 residues. The germline CDR1 and CDR2 sequences are MNHEY and SMNVEV (reference sequence). V dropped 5 bases and J dropped 5 bases, with 15 bases sitting between them. CDR3 protein: CASSAKQGINEKLFF. The DNA for the CDR3 is TGTGCCAGCAGTGCCAAACAGGGAATAAATGAAAAACTGTTTTTT.

The gene calls are TRBV19 and TRBJ2-7; TRBD1 matches at 9 bases. V gave up 6 bases and J gave up 4 bases; unmatched junction bases: 4. The CDR3 covers 13 residues. CDR1 and CDR2 from the germline V gene are LNHDA and SQIVND (reference sequence). The CDR3 DNA is TGTGCCAGTAGCTGGACAGGGGTTTACGAGCAGTACTTC. It translates to CASSWTGVYEQYF.

This sequence joins TRBV6-4 and TRBJ2-2; D is unresolved. CDR3 length: 15 amino acids. CDR1 and CDR2 (germline): MRHNA, SNTAGT. The germline V and J ends were trimmed by 0 bases and 4 bases, with 9 bases remaining between them. The CDR3 sequence: CASSDSAVTTGELFF. As DNA, the CDR3 is TGTGCCAGCAGTGACTCGGCAGTAACCACCGGGGAGCTGTTTTTT.

V is TRBV27 and J is TRBJ1-3; TRBD1 agrees at 10 bases. From germline, CDR1 is MNHEY and CDR2 SMNVEV (reference sequence). After removal of 6 bases from V and 3 bases from J, the junction contained 8 bases not matched to a gene. The CDR3 has 16 residues. The chain's CDR3 is CASSPGQGQFGNTIYF. The CDR3 bases are TGTGCCAGCAGCCCGGGACAGGGGCAATTTGGAAACACCATATATTTT.

In regard to this clone: Compared with germline, one end of the junction differs, possibly owing to a read error. Within the sample, other DNA sequences also encode this same CDR3. The chain is built from TRBV7-7 and TRBJ2-7; D may be TRBD2 (6 bases). The CDR3 has 14 residues. Looked up from germline, CDR1 is SSHAT and CDR2 is FNYEAQ (reference sequence). The CDR3 is CASSPLGGRGEQYF. CDR3 in DNA: TGTGCCAGCAGCCCCCTCGGGGGACGGGGCGAGCAGTACTTT. The variable domain in full, with the rest retrieved from reference TRBV7-7 and TRBJ2-7, is GAGVSQSPRYKVTKRGQDVTLRCDPISSHATLYWYQQALGQGPEFLTYFNYEAQPDKSGLPSDRFSAERPEGSISTLTIQRTEQRDSAMYRCASSPLGGRGEQYFGPGTRLTVT.

V is TRBV4-1 and J is TRBJ2-7; 12 nucleotides agree with TRBD2. Germline V CDR1 and CDR2: MGHRA, YSYEKL. The CDR3 length is 19 residues. The J segment lost 0 bases and the V segment lost 1 base, leaving 10 bases of the junction unmatched. The CDR3 nucleotides read TGCGCCAGCAGCCAAGCATCCGGCCTAGCGGGAGGGAGCTCCTACGAGCAGTACTTC. Its translation: CASSQASGLAGGSSYEQYF.

The chain is built from TRBV19 and TRBJ2-7; a weak D match, TRBD1 (6 bases). The CDR3 spans 15 residues. Germline V gene data show CDR1 as LNHDA and CDR2 as SQIVND (reference sequence). The V gene lost 3 bases and the J gene lost 5 bases, with 17 bases spanning the gap. The CDR3 DNA follows: TGTGCCAGTAGTATGCCAGGGGCCTTTAGAAACGAGCAGTACTTC. Its protein product is CASSMPGAFRNEQYF.